The 3 T cell receptor beta chains below come from one sample, sequenced in a study of blood T cell repertoires in COVID-19. The data were produced by immunoSEQ multiplex PCR, yet TCRdb's version contains in-frame clones alone and is incomplete. The table records roughly 120,000 clones, approximately 82% of them present only once. The sample consisted of peripheral blood. All receptors derive from a man younger than 40 with acute or convalescent COVID-19.

The chain carries TRBV4-1 and TRBJ2-3, with 8 bases aligning to TRBD1. The CDR3 runs to 18 residues. Trimming at V came to 0 bases and at J to 1 base, leaving 9 bases not matched to a gene. Germline V CDR1 and CDR2: MGHRA, YSYEKL. The CDR3 nucleotides read TGCGCCAGCAGCCAAGATTCGGACAGGGAGTGGGGCACAGATACGCAGTATTTT. This encodes CASSQDSDREWGTDTQYF.

This chain connects TRBV6-6 to TRBJ2-5; the D gene is possibly TRBD1 (6 bases). V shed 7 bases and J shed 3 bases, with 18 bases lying between them. Germline V gene lookup returns CDR1 MNHNY and CDR2 SVGAGI (reference sequence). This CDR3 has 15 amino acids. The CDR3 DNA reads as TGTGCCAGCAAGAGGACAGCCTTGGCGGAAGAGACCCAGTACTTC. As protein: CASKRTALAEETQYF.

This chain links TRBV27 with TRBJ1-6; 9 bases agree with TRBD1. From germline, CDR1 is MNHEY and CDR2 SMNVEV (reference sequence). This CDR3 comprises 16 residues. The ends lost 2 bases at V and 7 bases at J; junction bases unmatched: 6. CDR3 nucleotide sequence: TGTGCCAGCAGTTTACCCCCGGGACAGGGAAATTCACCCCTCCACTTT. This translates into CASSLPPGQGNSPLHF.